A single sample is the source of the 24 T cell receptor beta chains below, sequenced in a study of blood T cell repertoires in COVID-19 (dated by TCRdb to the early 2020s). Libraries were made using the immunoSEQ multiplex PCR assay. TCRdb provides this immuneACCESS table in a form limited to in-frame rearrangements. Some clones are lacking; in checked studies, under half of them reflect an unresolved V gene, and why the rest are absent is not known. The sample table shows roughly 100,000 clones, and roughly 85% are seen once. More than 4% of the sample goes to the ten largest clones. Sequenced: peripheral blood. The receptors derive from a man aged 45 to 65 with acute or convalescent COVID-19.

The chain couples TRBV2 to TRBJ1-6; D is uncertain. The CDR3 runs to 20 residues. The V end lost 0 bases, the J end lost 2 bases, and 20 bases lay between the germline ends. Germline V gene data show CDR1 as SNHLY and CDR2 as FYNNEI. CDR3 sequence reads: CASSEALSAKFFPYNSPLHF. As DNA, the CDR3 is TGTGCCAGCAGTGAAGCGCTTTCTGCGAAATTTTTCCCCTATAATTCACCCCTCCACTTT. The entire variable domain, with the rest obtained from reference TRBV2 and TRBJ1-6, is as follows: EPEVTQTPSHQVTQMGQEVILRCVPISNHLYFYWYRQILGQKVEFLVSFYNNEISEKSEIFDDQFSVERPDGSNFTLKIRSTKLEDSAMYFCASSEALSAKFFPYNSPLHFGNGTRLTVT.

The V gene is TRBV6-6, the J gene TRBJ2-3, with TRBD1 as a possible D gene (6 bases). Germline CDR1 reads MNHNY; CDR2 reads SVGAGI (reference sequence). CDR3 length: 15 residues. The V gene lost 2 bases and the J gene lost 5 bases, with 14 bases spanning the gap. CDR3 sequence reads: CASSYPIAGEDTQYF. CDR3 bases: TGTGCCAGCAGTTACCCCATAGCAGGGGAAGATACGCAGTATTTT.

V and J are TRBV18 and TRBJ2-2; 9 positions match TRBD2. This CDR3 region has 16 residues. Unmatched junction bases numbered 9, after V lost 3 bases and J lost 7 bases. Germline V CDR1 and CDR2: KGHSH, LQKENI. CDR3 in DNA: TGTGCCAGCTCACCTAGTAGCGGGGGTTTCGGCGGGGAGCTGTTTTTT. This encodes CASSPSSGGFGGELFF.

The chain couples TRBV19 to TRBJ1-3; 7 bases are a match to TRBD1. Per the germline V gene, CDR1 is LNHDA and CDR2 is SQIVND (reference sequence). Trimming at V came to 7 bases and at J to 0 bases, leaving 12 bases not matched to a gene. The CDR3 totals 17 residues. Written as DNA, the CDR3 is TGTGCCAGTAAAAATACGGTTCAGGGGGGCTCTGGAAACACCATATATTTT. Protein product: CASKNTVQGGSGNTIYF. The complete variable domain, with remaining parts taken from reference TRBV19 and TRBJ1-3, reads DGGITQSPKYLFRKEGQNVTLSCEQNLNHDAMYWYRQDPGQGLRLIYYSQIVNDFQKGDIAEGYSVSREKKESFPLTVTSAQKNPTAFYLCASKNTVQGGSGNTIYFGEGSWLTVV.

The chain recombines TRBV11-2 with TRBJ2-1; TRBD2 matches 11 bases. Looked up from germline, CDR1 is SGHAT and CDR2 is FQNNGV. Unmatched junction bases numbered 10, after V lost 5 bases and J lost 7 bases. The CDR3 spans 16 residues. CDR3 in amino acids: CASSITIAGGTNEQFF. For the CDR3, the DNA is TGTGCCAGCAGCATAACCATAGCGGGGGGGACGAATGAGCAGTTCTTC.

In its sample, this clone was seen a few times. The chain has TRBV9 and TRBJ2-7, with D tentatively TRBD1 (5 bases). V lost 0 bases, J lost 0 bases, and 7 bases lay in between. Germline V gene data show CDR1 as SGDLS and CDR2 as YYNGEE. The CDR3 loop spans 14 amino acids. This chain's CDR3 is CASSVEGFSYEQYF. In nucleotides, the CDR3 is TGTGCCAGCAGCGTAGAGGGGTTCTCCTACGAGCAGTACTTC.

V usage is TRBV5-6 and J usage is TRBJ2-1, with a tentative D call TRBD1 (6 bases). V lost 2 bases, J lost 9 bases, and 15 bases lay in between. Germline V gene sequence: CDR1 SGHDT, CDR2 YYEEEE. The CDR3 is made up of 14 amino acids. CDR3: CASSFGTGIGEQFF. DNA for the CDR3: TGTGCCAGCAGCTTCGGAACAGGGATCGGTGAGCAGTTCTTC.

The chain couples TRBV13 to TRBJ1-1, with D possibly matching TRBD1 (6 bases). V was pared by 3 bases and J by 0 bases, with 8 bases between. This CDR3 has 14 residues. CDR1 is PRHDT, CDR2 FYEKMQ, per germline (reference sequence). CDR3 coding DNA: TGTGCCAGCAGCTTGAGGGGGATGAACACTGAAGCTTTCTTT. Translation: CASSLRGMNTEAFF.

This chain joins TRBV28 and TRBJ2-3; D might be TRBD1 (6 bases). The CDR3 totals 13 residues. CDR1 is MDHEN and CDR2 is SYDVKM in the germline V gene. V was shortened by 6 bases and J by 4 bases, with 11 bases between the two germline ends. CDR3 region: CASSLGQPDTQYF. DNA for the CDR3: TGTGCCAGCAGCCTCGGACAGCCAGATACGCAGTATTTT.

This rearrangement joins TRBV7-9 to TRBJ1-2; possibly TRBD1 for D (5 bases). V lost 4 bases to trimming and J lost 4 bases, with 19 bases between them. The CDR3 is 16 residues long. CDR1 and CDR2 (germline): SEHNR, FQNEAQ (reference sequence). The CDR3: CASSSNNLVRGYGYTF. The CDR3 DNA follows: TGTGCCAGCAGCTCCAACAACTTGGTAAGGGGCTATGGCTACACCTTC.

This chain links TRBV27 with TRBJ2-7; tentatively, D is TRBD1 (5 bases). Germline-derived CDR1 and CDR2 are MNHEY and SMNVEV (reference sequence). The CDR3 is 13 residues long. V lost 3 bases, J lost 0 bases, and 6 bases lay in between. In DNA, the CDR3 is TGTGCCAGCAGTTTGCAGGGCTCCTACGAGCAGTACTTC. It yields the protein CASSLQGSYEQYF.

This chain uses TRBV28 with TRBJ2-3; D gene uncertain. The CDR3 is made up of 14 amino acids. V was shortened by 3 bases and J by 1 base, with 8 bases between the two germline ends. Germline assignment: CDR1 MDHEN and CDR2 SYDVKM. CDR3 DNA: TGTGCCAGCAGTTTCCTCCAGGGCACAGATACGCAGTATTTT. It specifies CASSFLQGTDTQYF. Full variable domain (remainder filled in from reference TRBV28 and TRBJ2-3): DVKVTQSSRYLVKRTGEKVFLECVQDMDHENMFWYRQDPGLGLRLIYFSYDVKMKEKGDIPEGYSVSREKKERFSLILESASTNQTSMYLCASSFLQGTDTQYFGPGTRLTVL.

This chain joins TRBV18 and TRBJ1-5; D remains unclear. The length of the CDR3 is 15 residues. Deletions cut 1 base from V and 3 bases from J, with 10 bases between. In germline, CDR1 is KGHSH, CDR2 LQKENI. CDR3 residues: CASSPQSGFNQPQHF. Here the CDR3 DNA reads TGTGCCAGCTCACCACAATCAGGCTTCAATCAGCCCCAGCATTTT.

This clone was observed a handful of times. The chain has TRBV28 and TRBJ1-1; 7 positions match TRBD1. J was trimmed by 2 bases and V by 6 bases; bases with no gene match: 6. Germline CDR1 and CDR2: MDHEN and SYDVKM. The CDR3 extends over 14 amino acids. DNA of the CDR3: TGTGCCAGCAGAAGAACAGGGGTAAACACTGAAGCTTTCTTT. It yields the protein CASRRTGVNTEAFF.

The chain joins TRBV10-3 to TRBJ2-1, with TRBD1 identical over 9 bases. The CDR3 is 15 amino acids. Germline trimming cut 6 bases from V and 7 bases from J; bases unmatched to any gene: 10. Germline V lookup: CDR1 ENHRY, CDR2 SYGVKD. The CDR3 DNA is TGTGCCATCAGAACCGGGACAGGGCGAGCAAATGAGCAGTTCTTC. Its protein product is CAIRTGTGRANEQFF.

The table lists this clone with a count of one. V is TRBV7-9 and J is TRBJ2-5; no definite D call. Germline-derived CDR1 and CDR2 are SEHNR and FQNEAQ (reference sequence). This CDR3 comprises 15 residues. Trimming left V 5 bases short and J 0 bases short, with 13 bases between. The CDR3 DNA reads as TGTGCCAGCAGCCCACCCTCGAGGTACCAAGAGACCCAGTACTTC. Translation gives CASSPPSRYQETQYF.

This clone was found a few times. This chain connects TRBV29-1 to TRBJ2-2; the D gene is possibly TRBD2 (5 bases). V was cut by 4 bases and J by 5 bases, with 5 bases left in between. The CDR3 length is 11 residues. CDR1 is SQVTM and CDR2 is ANQGSEA in the germline V gene. The CDR3 here is CSVGGTGELFF. CDR3 DNA: TGCAGCGTTGGAGGGACCGGGGAGCTGTTTTTT.

CDR3 amino acids: CASSAPTSGGTSYNEQFF. The CDR3 DNA follows: TGTGCCAGCAGCGCTCCGACTAGCGGGGGGACCTCCTACAATGAGCAGTTCTTC. The V and J genes are TRBV7-3 and TRBJ2-1, with 13 positions matching TRBD2. The germline gives CDR1 SGHTA, CDR2 FQGTGA. CDR3 size: 18 residues. V lost 5 bases to trimming and J lost 0 bases; unmatched junction nucleotides: 7.

The chain employs TRBV7-2 and TRBJ2-7; 9 bases fit TRBD2. CDR1 is SGHTA and CDR2 is FQGNSA in the germline V gene. J was trimmed by 0 bases and V by 4 bases; bases with no gene match: 4. The CDR3 consists of 15 residues. The CDR3 coding sequence is TGTGCCAGCAGCTCTAGACTAGCGGCCTCCTACGAGCAGTACTTC. Protein: CASSSRLAASYEQYF.

The chain employs TRBV2 and TRBJ1-5; D is possibly TRBD1 (5 bases). CDR1 and CDR2 (germline): SNHLY, FYNNEI. The CDR3 runs 13 residues. V lost 8 bases and J 6 bases, leaving 14 bases between the germline ends. The CDR3 region has the DNA TGTGCCAGCGAGATTCAGGGAGGTCAGCCCCAGCATTTT. Its translation: CASEIQGGQPQHF. Full variable domain (remainder filled in from reference TRBV2 and TRBJ1-5): EPEVTQTPSHQVTQMGQEVILRCVPISNHLYFYWYRQILGQKVEFLVSFYNNEISEKSEIFDDQFSVERPDGSNFTLKIRSTKLEDSAMYFCASEIQGGQPQHFGDGTRLSIL.

The V call is TRBV11-3, the J call TRBJ2-1; 7 bases fit TRBD1. The CDR3 contains 13 residues. Trimming removed 5 bases from V and 4 bases from J; junction bases left unmatched: 2. The V gene's germline CDR1 is SGHNT and CDR2 YENEEA. The CDR3 region is CASSRDRYNEQFF. CDR3 bases: TGTGCCAGCAGCCGGGACAGATACAATGAGCAGTTCTTC.

The CDR3 protein is CASSPTGTGGGNYGYTF. CDR3 coding DNA: TGTGCCAGCTCACCAACCGGGACAGGGGGTGGCAACTATGGCTACACCTTC. The chain employs TRBV18 and TRBJ1-2, with 11 positions matching TRBD1. CDR3 length equals 17 residues. The germline V gene encodes CDR1 KGHSH and CDR2 LQKENI. The junction had 7 bases not matched to a gene; V was cut back by 2 bases and J by 2 bases.

The chain couples TRBV5-5 to TRBJ2-1; TRBD2 aligns across 11 bases. The CDR3 extends over 14 amino acids. V lost 5 bases, J lost 5 bases, and 3 bases stayed unmatched. From germline, CDR1 is SGHKS and CDR2 YYEKEE (reference sequence). DNA of the CDR3: TGTGCCAGCAGTAGCGGGGGGGCGAACAATGAGCAGTTCTTC. Translated: CASSSGGANNEQFF.

The J gene is TRBJ2-3, the V gene TRBV5-6; 7 nucleotides line up with TRBD1. Germline V gives CDR1 SGHDT, CDR2 YYEEEE. The CDR3 has 13 residues. With 7 bases clipped from V and 4 bases from J, the junction kept 6 bases outside the gene matches. The CDR3 sequence is CASQTGLSDTQYF. For the CDR3, the DNA is TGTGCCAGCCAGACAGGGTTGTCAGATACGCAGTATTTT.